This TCR beta chain was identified during a study of tumor T cells in aggressive B-cell lymphoma. The CDR3 consists of 15 residues. CDR1 SGDLS and CDR2 YYNGEE come from the germline V gene. Trimming removed 0 bases at V and 7 bases at J, with 17 bases between. Data came from immunoSEQ multiplex PCR; TCRdb stores just in-frame clones and leaves some out. The data contain roughly 2,600 clones, over 80% of them singletons. The source material was tumor tissue. V is TRBV9 and J is TRBJ2-7, with D tentatively TRBD1 (6 bases). The sequence derives from an adult with diffuse large B cell lymphoma. CDR3 in amino acids: CASSVDDRPMGEQYF. The CDR3 DNA reads TGTGCCAGCAGCGTAGACGACAGGCCCATGGGGGAGCAGTACTTC.